A selection of T cell receptor beta chains follows, all from one sample in a study of CD8+ T cells in alopecia areata. Data came from immunoSEQ multiplex PCR; TCRdb stores just in-frame clones and leaves some out. The table has approximately 180,000 clones, 60% seen once. Sequencing was performed on CD4+ T cells sorted from blood, taken at week 24, from a patient treated with tofacitinib. The source is a human donor with alopecia areata. Both conserved end residues are part of each CDR3. D genes are given only for firm matches. Size is omitted from some rows. Given values are once, few, many or a class for expanded clones.

j_call d_call clone_size v_call cdr3_nt cdr3_aa
TRBJ2-7 TRBD1 . TRBV7-6 TGTGCCAGCAGCTTAGCGATGGGACAGATCTACGAGCAGTACTTC CASSLAMGQIYEQYF
TRBJ2-2 . . TRBV2 TGTGCCAGCAGTGATCCGGGGGACACCGGGGAGCTGTTTTTT CASSDPGDTGELFF
TRBJ2-2 TRBD1 . TRBV4-1 TGCGCCAGCCCCCAGGGGGTTTTCAACACCGGGGAGCTGTTTTTT CASPQGVFNTGELFF
TRBJ2-3 . once TRBV29-1 TGCAGCGTCGGGACCCGCAGGGATACGCAGTATTTT CSVGTRRDTQYF
TRBJ2-4 . . TRBV5-6 TGTGCCAGCAGCCTCGGAAACATTCAGTACTTC CASSLGNIQYF
TRBJ1-2 . . TRBV4-3 TGCGCCAGCAGCCAAGATTGGGGAGCGCGAACCTATGGCTACACCTTC CASSQDWGARTYGYTF
TRBJ1-6 . . TRBV6-5 TGTGCCAGCAGTTTTTCGGGACCGGGCGTGGCCCTCCACTTT CASSFSGPGVALHF
TRBJ1-2 . few TRBV7-3 TGTGCCAGCAGCTTACGGGTCCGCCGTAACTATGGCTACACCTTC CASSLRVRRNYGYTF
TRBJ2-3 . . TRBV27 TGTGCCAGCAGTTTATCCCGGACTAGCACAGATACGCAGTATTTT CASSLSRTSTDTQYF
TRBJ2-7 . . TRBV20-1 TGCAGTGCTAGAGATGCCCACGAGCAGTACTTC CSARDAHEQYF
TRBJ1-1 . once TRBV29-1 TGCAGCGTCCTAGGGGAGAGCCCTGAAGCTTTCTTT CSVLGESPEAFF
TRBJ2-2 . once TRBV6-6 TGTGCCAGCAGTAACGGACAATCCGGGGAGCTGTTTTTT CASSNGQSGELFF
TRBJ2-2 . . TRBV5-1 TGCGCCAGCAGCTTGCGGACTAACACCGGGGAGCTGTTTTTT CASSLRTNTGELFF
TRBJ1-2 . . TRBV20-1 TGCAGTGAAGATGGCTACACCTTC CSEDGYTF
TRBJ1-1 . . TRBV11-2 TGTGCCAGCAGTCTACAGGGAGCCGGAGCTTTCTTT CASSLQGAGAFF
TRBJ1-5 TRBD1 . TRBV30 TGTGCCTGGGGGACAGGGGGGAATCAGCCCCAGCATTTT CAWGTGGNQPQHF
TRBJ2-7 TRBD1 few TRBV5-1 TGCGCCAGCAGCATTACCCACGGGACAGGGCTCTACGAGCAGTACTTC CASSITHGTGLYEQYF
TRBJ1-1 . few TRBV2 TGTGCCAGCAGTGAAATGGTAGGGGATGTCACTGAAGCTTTCTTT CASSEMVGDVTEAFF
TRBJ2-1 . few TRBV7-6 TGTGCCAGCAGCCCAGTATCTCACCGTCCTCGGTTCTTC CASSPVSHRPRFF
TRBJ1-6 . once TRBV9 TGTGCCAGCAGCGCCAAGGGCTGGGGGAATTCACCCCTCCACTTT CASSAKGWGNSPLHF